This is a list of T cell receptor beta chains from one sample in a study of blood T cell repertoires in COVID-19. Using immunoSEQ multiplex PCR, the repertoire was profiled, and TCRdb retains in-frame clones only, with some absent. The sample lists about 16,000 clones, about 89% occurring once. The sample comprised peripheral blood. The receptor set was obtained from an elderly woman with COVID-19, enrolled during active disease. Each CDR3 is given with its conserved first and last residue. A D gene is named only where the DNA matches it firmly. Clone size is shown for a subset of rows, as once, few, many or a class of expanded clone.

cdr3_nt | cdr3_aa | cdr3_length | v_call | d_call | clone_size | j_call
TGTGCCAGCAGCCCAGCGGGACTCAGTAGCACCGGGGAGCTGTTTTTT | CASSPAGLSSTGELFF | 16 | TRBV3-1/TRBV3-2 | TRBD2 | . | TRBJ2-2
TGTGCCAGCAACCGGGACAGCAGCTCTGGAAACACCATATATTTT | CASNRDSSSGNTIYF | 15 | TRBV6-5 | TRBD1 | . | TRBJ1-3
TGCAGTGCCTATGACAACTACGAGCAGTACTTC | CSAYDNYEQYF | 11 | TRBV20-1 | . | . | TRBJ2-7
TGTGCCAGTAAGGGAGGTCGACCAGTTATCAACACAGATACGCAGTATTTT | CASKGGRPVINTDTQYF | 17 | TRBV18 | . | once | TRBJ2-3
TGTGCCAGCGGGGGTGGGAGGACTAAACAAGAGACCCAGTACTTC | CASGGGRTKQETQYF | 15 | TRBV2 | . | . | TRBJ2-5
TGTGCCACCAGTGACTCTACCAGACTTGAGCAGTTCTTC | CATSDSTRLEQFF | 13 | TRBV24-1 | . | once | TRBJ2-1
TGTGCCAGCAGCGCGGACAATTTCTCTGGAAACACCATATATTTT | CASSADNFSGNTIYF | 15 | TRBV7-9 | . | . | TRBJ1-3
TGTGCCAGCAGCCAAGGGGGGCAGGAAAGCTACGAGCAGTACTTC | CASSQGGQESYEQYF | 15 | TRBV4-2 | . | . | TRBJ2-7
TGCGCCAGCAGCCGGGACAGGGACAATTCACCCCTCCACTTT | CASSRDRDNSPLHF | 14 | TRBV4-1 | TRBD1 | . | TRBJ1-6
TGTGCCAGCAGTGCCCGGACAGGGAGCTCCTACAATGAGCAGTTCTTC | CASSARTGSSYNEQFF | 16 | TRBV6-2/TRBV6-3 | TRBD1 | . | TRBJ2-1
TGCGCCAGCAGCGGGACAGGCTCAACGTACCAAGAGACCCAGTACTTC | CASSGTGSTYQETQYF | 16 | TRBV5-1 | TRBD1 | . | TRBJ2-5
TGTGCCAGCAGCTTGGGGACAGGGGGGATGAACACTGAAGCTTTCTTT | CASSLGTGGMNTEAFF | 16 | TRBV5-5 | TRBD1 | . | TRBJ1-1
TGTGCCAGCGGCCGGGACAATCCGGGGGAGACCCAGTACTTC | CASGRDNPGETQYF | 14 | TRBV9 | . | . | TRBJ2-5
TGTGCCAGCAGCCCCCCCAAGGGGCGCACAGATACGCAGTATTTT | CASSPPKGRTDTQYF | 15 | TRBV14 | . | . | TRBJ2-3
TGTGCCAGCAGTATTGACAGGGGCTCCACCTACGAGCAGTACTTC | CASSIDRGSTYEQYF | 15 | TRBV27 | TRBD1 | few | TRBJ2-7
TGTGCCAGCAGCTCGAAAGGGGGCTTTAGCACAGATACGCAGTATTTT | CASSSKGGFSTDTQYF | 16 | TRBV7-2 | TRBD1 | . | TRBJ2-3
TGCGCCAGCAGCCAAGTCGGCCTAGGGGTTGATGAGCAGTTCTTC | CASSQVGLGVDEQFF | 15 | TRBV4-3 | . | once | TRBJ2-1
TGTGCCAGCAGCCAAATTGGTCGGGGAGCCTATGGCTACACCTTC | CASSQIGRGAYGYTF | 15 | TRBV7-2 | . | . | TRBJ1-2
TGTGCCACCAGCAGGCCCCAAGATCAAGGGACAGGGGATGAAAAACTGTTTTTT | CATSRPQDQGTGDEKLFF | 18 | TRBV15 | TRBD1 | once | TRBJ1-4